This is a list of T cell receptor beta chains from one sample in a study of T cells in Graves' hyperthyroidism and ophthalmopathy. In TCRdb, the multiplex PCR reads were re-called with MiXCR into one record per CDR3 protein. This table holds more than 500,000 distinct CDR3 sequences, about 16% found once. What was sequenced was blood. These TCRs come from a woman in her twenties or thirties with Graves' ophthalmopathy. Each CDR3 is given with its conserved first and last residue. A D gene is named only where the DNA matches it firmly. Size values are once, few and many counts, or a class for expanded clones, and some rows have none.

d_gene,abundance,j_gene,v_gene,CDR3nt,CDR3aa
TRBD2,few,TRBJ2-7,TRBV4-1,TGCGCCAGCAGCCAACGAGCGGGAGGAGAGCGCGAGCAGTACTTC,CASSQRAGGEREQYF
TRBD2,many,TRBJ2-5,TRBV27,TGTGCCAGCAGCCTCGGACTAGCGGGAGGGCAAGAGACCCAGTACTTC,CASSLGLAGGQETQYF
-,few,TRBJ2-4,TRBV5-6,TGTGCCAGCAGCTCGGTGGGGGTCAGGAACATTCAGTACTTC,CASSSVGVRNIQYF
-,many,TRBJ1-1,TRBV28,TGTGCCAGCAGTTTAAGGGGGACGAACACTGAAGCTTTCTTT,CASSLRGTNTEAFF
-,many,TRBJ1-1,TRBV7-2,TGTGCCAGCAGCTTAGTCAGGGATGCTGAAGCTTTCTTT,CASSLVRDAEAFF
TRBD2,many,TRBJ2-7,TRBV28,TGTGCCAGCAGTTTAAGCGGGAGAATCCACGAGCAGTACTTC,CASSLSGRIHEQYF
-,many,TRBJ1-6,TRBV25-1,TGTGCCAGCAATAGAGGGGATGGTCGATCACCCCTCCACTTT,CASNRGDGRSPLHF
-,-,TRBJ2-6,TRBV2,TGTGCCAGCACCACCTCTGGGGCCAACGTCCTGACTTTC,CASTTSGANVLTF
TRBD2,few,TRBJ2-7,TRBV10-1,TGCGCCCCTTCCCTCATAGCGGGGACCGCCTACGAGCAGTACTTC,CAPSLIAGTAYEQYF
-,many,TRBJ2-6,TRBV28,TGTGCCAGCAGTTTGGGGAGCTCTGGGGCCAACGTCCTGACTTTC,CASSLGSSGANVLTF
-,many,TRBJ2-3,TRBV30,TGTGCCTGGACCGCTAATTACGATACGCAGTATTTT,CAWTANYDTQYF
TRBD2,many,TRBJ2-3,TRBV12-3/TRBV12-4,TGTGCCAGCACCCCCCGCGGTGGACTAGAGACAGATACGCAGTATTTT,CASTPRGGLETDTQYF
TRBD2,many,TRBJ2-7,TRBV15,TGTGCCACCAGCAAGACTAGCGGGAGGGCCTACGAGCAGTACTTC,CATSKTSGRAYEQYF
TRBD1,-,TRBJ1-1,TRBV18,TGTGCCAGCTCACTGGACAGGGAGAGGGCTTTCTTT,CASSLDRERAFF
-,many,TRBJ1-5,TRBV6-1,TGTGCCAGCAGTGATACGACGGGGTATAGCAATCAGCCCCAGCATTTT,CASSDTTGYSNQPQHF
TRBD1,-,TRBJ1-6,TRBV6-5,TGTGCCAGCAGCTATGCTATCGACAGGGCCTTTTGGAATTCACCCCTCCACTTT,CASSYAIDRAFWNSPLHF
-,many,TRBJ1-5,TRBV11-2,TGTGCCAGCAGCTTGTCGATTAGCAATCAGCCCCAGCATTTT,CASSLSISNQPQHF
-,many,TRBJ1-2,TRBV29-1,TGCAGCGTTGAGGCCAGGGGTGGGGACTATGGCTACACCTTC,CSVEARGGDYGYTF
-,-,TRBJ2-3,TRBV20-1,TGCAGTGCTAGAGATCCCGGACGGTCAGCGCAGTATTTT,CSARDPGRSAQYF